The rows below give T cell receptor beta chains drawn from one sample of a study of blood T cell repertoires in COVID-19. Some clones are missing from TCRdb's copy, which holds only in-frame ones; the method was immunoSEQ multiplex PCR. The top ten clones hold about 8.9% of a sample with a few hundred thousand clones, 87% of them seen once. Source material: PBMCs or T cells enriched from blood (not recorded which). These receptors all stem from a woman between 18 and 29 years old who had recovered from COVID-19. CDR3s include the opening cysteine and the closing phenylalanine or tryptophan. A D gene is named only where the DNA matches it firmly. Clone sizes are given selectively: once, few, many, or a class where the clone is expanded.

v_call: TRBV5-1; clone_size: NA; d_call: TRBD1; j_call: TRBJ1-4; cdr3_aa: CASSLERQGDSKLFF; cdr3_nt: TGCGCCAGCAGCTTGGAAAGGCAGGGGGATTCGAAACTGTTTTTT
v_call: TRBV5-8; clone_size: NA; d_call: TRBD1; j_call: TRBJ2-6; cdr3_aa: CASSLYTGTDSIGANVLTF; cdr3_nt: TGTGCCAGCAGCTTATACACCGGGACAGACTCTATTGGGGCCAACGTCCTGACTTTC
v_call: TRBV5-4; clone_size: NA; d_call: NA; j_call: TRBJ1-1; cdr3_aa: CASSAQMNTEAFF; cdr3_nt: TGTGCCAGCAGCGCTCAGATGAACACTGAAGCTTTCTTT
v_call: TRBV6-2/TRBV6-3; clone_size: NA; d_call: TRBD1; j_call: TRBJ1-5; cdr3_aa: CASSPTTGWNQPQHF; cdr3_nt: TGTGCCAGCAGTCCAACGACAGGGTGGAATCAGCCCCAGCATTTT
v_call: TRBV30; clone_size: once; d_call: TRBD1; j_call: TRBJ1-2; cdr3_aa: CAWSRLTGELFGYTF; cdr3_nt: TGTGCCTGGAGTCGACTGACAGGGGAGTTGTTTGGCTACACCTTC
v_call: TRBV2; clone_size: NA; d_call: TRBD2; j_call: TRBJ2-3; cdr3_aa: CASSEPSLREGITDTQYF; cdr3_nt: TGTGCCAGCAGTGAGCCGAGTTTGCGGGAGGGAATCACAGATACGCAGTATTTT
v_call: TRBV4-2; clone_size: NA; d_call: TRBD2; j_call: TRBJ2-7; cdr3_aa: CASSTSAGSSYEQYF; cdr3_nt: TGTGCCAGCAGCACCTCAGCGGGGAGCTCCTACGAGCAGTACTTC
v_call: TRBV4-1; clone_size: NA; d_call: TRBD2; j_call: TRBJ2-3; cdr3_aa: CASSPGLVLPDTQYF; cdr3_nt: TGCGCCAGCAGCCCGGGACTAGTCCTGCCCGATACGCAGTATTTT
v_call: TRBV7-8; clone_size: NA; d_call: TRBD1; j_call: TRBJ1-4; cdr3_aa: CASSLDRVDEKLFF; cdr3_nt: TGTGCCAGCAGCCTGGACAGGGTAGATGAAAAACTGTTTTTT
v_call: TRBV2; clone_size: NA; d_call: NA; j_call: TRBJ2-1; cdr3_aa: CASSLAARQKNFPYNEQFF; cdr3_nt: TGTGCCAGCTCGTTAGCCGCGAGACAGAAAAATTTCCCCTACAATGAGCAGTTCTTC
v_call: TRBV5-1; clone_size: NA; d_call: TRBD1; j_call: TRBJ2-2; cdr3_aa: CASSSDRAGTGELFF; cdr3_nt: TGCGCCAGCAGCTCCGACAGGGCGGGCACCGGGGAGCTGTTTTTT
v_call: TRBV7-2; clone_size: NA; d_call: TRBD1; j_call: TRBJ2-5; cdr3_aa: CASSFPGQKTQYF; cdr3_nt: TGTGCCAGCAGCTTCCCGGGACAGAAGACCCAGTACTTC
v_call: TRBV20-1; clone_size: NA; d_call: TRBD1; j_call: TRBJ1-2; cdr3_aa: CSRTGYGYTF; cdr3_nt: TGCAGTCGGACAGGCTATGGCTACACCTTC
v_call: TRBV19; clone_size: once; d_call: TRBD2; j_call: TRBJ2-1; cdr3_aa: CASSTLAGGYNEQFF; cdr3_nt: TGTGCCAGTAGTACACTAGCGGGGGGCTACAATGAGCAGTTCTTC
v_call: TRBV2; clone_size: NA; d_call: NA; j_call: TRBJ1-3; cdr3_aa: CASNRYPGNTIYF; cdr3_nt: TGTGCCAGTAACAGGTACCCAGGAAACACCATATATTTT
v_call: TRBV13; clone_size: NA; d_call: NA; j_call: TRBJ2-3; cdr3_aa: CASSHRPATVSTDTQYF; cdr3_nt: TGTGCCAGCAGCCACCGACCCGCGACAGTGAGCACAGATACGCAGTATTTT
v_call: TRBV18; clone_size: NA; d_call: TRBD1; j_call: TRBJ2-5; cdr3_aa: CASSPRDRLQETQYF; cdr3_nt: TGTGCCAGCTCACCACGGGACAGGCTCCAAGAGACCCAGTACTTC
v_call: TRBV3-1/TRBV3-2; clone_size: NA; d_call: NA; j_call: TRBJ1-1; cdr3_aa: CASSLLSTANTEAFF; cdr3_nt: TGTGCCAGCAGCCTGTTGAGTACTGCGAACACTGAAGCTTTCTTT
v_call: TRBV3-1/TRBV3-2; clone_size: NA; d_call: NA; j_call: TRBJ2-7; cdr3_aa: CASSQGGGPREQYF; cdr3_nt: TGTGCCAGCAGCCAAGGCGGGGGCCCTCGCGAGCAGTACTTC
v_call: TRBV7-8; clone_size: NA; d_call: TRBD1; j_call: TRBJ1-2; cdr3_aa: CASSPPGTGQGYTF; cdr3_nt: TGTGCCAGCAGTCCGCCCGGGACAGGGCAGGGCTACACCTTC
v_call: TRBV4-1; clone_size: NA; d_call: TRBD2; j_call: TRBJ2-3; cdr3_aa: CASSRLSGRVGDTQYF; cdr3_nt: TGCGCCAGCAGCCGGCTAAGCGGGAGGGTTGGAGATACGCAGTATTTT
v_call: TRBV4-2; clone_size: NA; d_call: NA; j_call: TRBJ1-1; cdr3_aa: CASSQIDLAGYSSTEAFF; cdr3_nt: TGTGCCAGCAGCCAGATCGACCTCGCAGGGTACTCGTCCACTGAAGCTTTCTTT
v_call: TRBV5-1; clone_size: NA; d_call: TRBD2; j_call: TRBJ2-1; cdr3_aa: CASSYSGRASNEQFF; cdr3_nt: TGCGCCAGCAGCTATAGCGGGAGGGCCAGCAATGAGCAGTTCTTC